The source of this TCR beta chain is a study of T cell repertoires in cytomegalovirus infection. Germline lookup yields CDR1 SGHAT and CDR2 FQNNGV. CDR3 size: 17 residues. A word on this clonotype: Its cognate antigen is unknown. At one end the junction does not follow the germline gene, possibly because of a read error.

TCRdb analysed the reads with MiXCR anew, one entry per CDR3 protein. The sample holds about 770,000 distinct CDR3 sequences, 25% to 35% seen once. The sequence was obtained from a human donor in good health (CMV status not recorded). Some clones in this sample may be carry-over from other donors' samples. The sample was cultured CD8+ T cells from PBMCs, taken from culture after CMV antigen stimulation. The V and J genes are TRBV11-2 and TRBJ2-5; TRBD2 might be the D (6 bases). The CDR3 sequence is CASSTSKTESVQENQYF. The CDR3 DNA follows: TGTGCCAGCAGTACTAGCAAGACAGAGAGTGTCCAAGAGAACCAGTACTTC.